This T cell receptor beta chain was documented in a study of blood T cell repertoires in COVID-19 (dated by TCRdb to between 2020 and 2021). Regarding the research as a whole: Samples covering the acute and convalescent phases of COVID-19 were provided by collaborators in the United States, Italy and Spain. The prospective study material was composed of cDNA or gDNA derived from T cells, B-cell-depleted T cells, or PBMCs. Deeply sampled blood TCRbeta repertoires from subjects exposed to, actively infected with, or recovered from COVID-19 were included in the dataset. The repertoires were released in a freely available public database meant as a resource for research on the immune response to SARS-CoV-2. The samples were drawn from two sources: the first 160 participants of the ongoing ImmuneRACE study, and fewer than 1,500 subjects contributed by 6 global collaborators. The sample metadata nearly always contained a de-identified subject ID, COVID-19 status, age in years and sex. HLA class I and class II types, where available, came from metadata supplied by the sample provider rather than from assay-based typing. On the study overall, not on this receptor specifically: Clinical and demographic metadata were provided uncurated, with the amount varying by source and participant.

Points on this clone: There is no known antigen for this receptor. The sample holds no much larger clone one base away, and base qualities are not on file.

Collaborating institutions collected whole blood in K2EDTA tubes following their own protocols. For TCRbeta analysis, collaborators shipped samples as frozen whole blood, isolated PBMCs, or DNA extracted from either of those sample types. Measured from the cysteine to the phenylalanine, the CDR3 is 15 residues long. Only the CDR3 region is kept as DNA, spanning 45 bases read in frame from base 1. CDR1 and CDR2 are drawn from the germline V gene (reference sequence): SEHNR, FQNEAQ. Here V drops 3 bases and J drops 6 bases, and the junction holds 4 bases not matched to any gene. The immunoSEQ Assay, a bias-controlled multiplex PCR, was used to amplify TCRbeta CDR3 regions from genomic DNA. The paper's data handling went like this. The number of nucleated cells in each sample was estimated from the amplification of reference gene primers within the assay. To quantify the absolute abundance of each unique TCRbeta CDR3 rearrangement, sequence reads were collapsed and filtered. For each sample, productive Simpson clonality was calculated as the square root of Simpson's diversity index over productive rearrangements. This immuneACCESS table, as held by TCRdb, lists in-frame sequences with V and J called but not all clones. Of the missing ones, under half trace to an unresolved V gene in checked studies; the others have no known cause. V, J and clone size were drawn from that table, and D and trimming were deduced from the DNA. This sample is represented by 75,000 or so clones; roughly nine tenths of them were singletons. The ten top clones hold around 5% of the sample.

Sequences were obtained from peripheral blood. The V and J genes are TRBV7-9 and TRBJ2-1, with 11 central nucleotides matching TRBD2. This TCR came from a woman over 75 with active or convalescent COVID-19. The DNA reads TGTGCCAGCAGCTTGGAACTAGCGGGAGTCAATGAGCAGTTCTTC. This yields the protein CASSLELAGVNEQFF. When the CDR3 is completed using the reference TRBV7-9 and TRBJ2-1 genes on either side, the full variable domain is DTGVSQNPRHKITKRGQNVTFRCDPISEHNRLYWYRQTLGQGPEFLTYFQNEAQLEKSRLLSDRFSAERPKGSFSTLEIQRTEQGDSAMYLCASSLELAGVNEQFFGPGTRLTVL.